This T cell receptor (beta chain) was sequenced for a study of blood T cells in healthy people across ages. The V gene lost 5 bases and the J gene lost 1 base, with 12 bases spanning the gap. CDR1 LNHNV and CDR2 YYDKDF come from the germline V gene (reference sequence). The CDR3 runs 16 residues. This clonotype was counted ten times or more. Its antigen is undetermined. Through a sample-barcoded 5' primer and a J-beta primer mix, a second PCR was run for roughly 7 to 11 cycles. TCRdb itself ran the 5' RACE reads through MiXCR, one entry per CDR3 protein. Of some 900,000 distinct CDR3 sequences listed, about 30% are singletons. Overall study findings and caveats: Strong correlation existed between TCR beta diversity and naive T cell percentage. Age advanced and TCR beta diversity per million T cells fell, roughly linearly. Versus aged donors, long-lived donors had higher diversity and more naive CD4+ cells.

The extraction recovered at least 6 micrograms of total RNA per sample. The source is an elderly woman in good health. V gene TRBV15 combines with J gene TRBJ2-6, with D perhaps TRBD1 or TRBD2 (6 bases each). The sequencing input was blood. Written as DNA, the CDR3 is TGTGCCACCAGCGGCCAGGGGAGGTCTGGGGCCAACGTCCTGACTTTC. It specifies CATSGQGRSGANVLTF.